These 22 T cell receptor beta chains were sequenced from one sample in a study of blood T cell repertoires in COVID-19. Sequenced by immunoSEQ multiplex PCR; TCRdb stores in-frame clones only, minus some. Here the sample spans some 59,000 clones, 80% to 90% being singletons. Sequencing used peripheral blood. Source of these receptors: a woman aged 55 to 70 with acute or convalescent COVID-19.

The rearrangement links TRBV9 to TRBJ1-2; tentatively, D is TRBD1 (5 bases). The germline V and J ends were trimmed by 0 bases and 5 bases, with 14 bases remaining between them. Germline lookup yields CDR1 SGDLS and CDR2 YYNGEE. The CDR3 totals 15 residues. CDR3 sequence (DNA): TGTGCCAGCAGCGTAGACGGACAAGGGAGGTATGGCTACACCTTC. This sequence encodes CASSVDGQGRYGYTF. Supplemented by reference TRBV9 and TRBJ1-2, the full variable domain reads DSGVTQTPKHLITATGQRVTLRCSPRSGDLSVYWYQQSLDQGLQFLIQYYNGEERAKGNILERFSAQQFPDLHSELNLSSLELGDSALYFCASSVDGQGRYGYTFGSGTRLTVV.

The chain couples TRBV19 to TRBJ1-5; D may be TRBD1 (6 bases). Trimming took 1 base from V and 5 from J, leaving 21 bases between them. The CDR3 length is 18 residues. Germline V CDR1 and CDR2: LNHDA, SQIVND (reference sequence). CDR3 nucleotide sequence: TGTGCCAGTAGTATAGGAGGCCCCGGCAGGGGTTTGGATCAGCCCCAGCATTTT. It codes for CASSIGGPGRGLDQPQHF.

This clone was counted only a few times. The genes are TRBV30 and TRBJ2-5; 10 positions match TRBD2. This CDR3 has 13 amino acids. CDR1 GTSNPN and CDR2 SVGIG come from the germline V gene (reference sequence). The V segment lost 5 bases and the J segment 7 bases; nucleotides outside the gene matches: 7. The CDR3: CAWLAGARGTQYF. The CDR3 DNA reads as TGTGCCTGGCTAGCGGGGGCGAGGGGGACCCAGTACTTC.

This chain connects TRBV6-5 to TRBJ2-1; 10 nucleotides match TRBD2. This CDR3 spans 15 amino acids. CDR1 is MNHEY and CDR2 is SVGAGI in the germline V gene. Trimming at V came to 7 bases and at J to 1 base, leaving 4 bases not matched to a gene. The CDR3 DNA reads as TGTGCCAGCAAACTAGCGGGGCTTTCCTACAATGAGCAGTTCTTC. Its translation is CASKLAGLSYNEQFF.

V is TRBV4-2 and J is TRBJ2-1; D is perhaps TRBD2 (6 bases). The CDR3 is 17 residues long. The germline V and J ends were trimmed by 0 bases and 0 bases, with 12 bases remaining between them. Germline values: CDR1 LGHNA, CDR2 YNFKEQ. The CDR3 DNA reads TGTGCCAGCAGCCAAGATTGGGCGGGGCCCTCCTACAATGAGCAGTTCTTC. As protein: CASSQDWAGPSYNEQFF.

V gene TRBV20-1 combines with J gene TRBJ1-1; D unclear. V lost 5 bases and J 11 bases, leaving 15 bases between the germline ends. CDR1 DFQATT and CDR2 SNEGSKA come from the germline V gene (reference sequence). CDR3 length equals 11 residues. The CDR3 sequence: CSAGLGTRAFF. CDR3 DNA sequence: TGCAGTGCTGGCTTGGGCACCAGGGCTTTCTTT.

The V call is TRBV5-4, the J call TRBJ2-1; the match to TRBD1 covers 8 bases. The CDR3 runs 12 residues. The V gene's germline CDR1 is SGHNT and CDR2 YYREEE (reference sequence). Trimming took 4 bases from V and 9 from J; bases not matched to a gene: 3. The CDR3 nucleotides read TGTGCCAGCAGCCTAACAGGGGGTGAGCAGTTCTTC. Its translation is CASSLTGGEQFF.

The chain links TRBV5-1 to TRBJ1-4, with 8 bases fitting TRBD1. Germline V gene sequence: CDR1 SGHRS, CDR2 YFSETQ. The ends lost 2 bases at V and 8 bases at J; junction bases unmatched: 14. The CDR3 spans 17 residues. The CDR3 sequence is CASSLTPTGGGKEKLFF. The CDR3 DNA is TGCGCCAGCAGCTTAACACCAACAGGGGGAGGAAAAGAAAAACTGTTTTTT.

The chain employs TRBV5-1 and TRBJ1-1, with D possibly TRBD1 on 6 matching bases. V lost 0 bases and J 3 bases, leaving 9 bases between the germline ends. CDR3 length: 14 amino acids. Per the germline V gene, CDR1 is SGHRS and CDR2 is YFSETQ. This CDR3 is CASSLGRGYTEAFF. In DNA, the CDR3 is TGCGCCAGCAGCTTGGGAAGGGGGTACACTGAAGCTTTCTTT.

This clone was seen once. The gene calls are TRBV7-3 and TRBJ1-2, with no clear D. The germline V gene has CDR1 SGHTA and CDR2 FQGTGA. The CDR3 spans 14 residues. With 5 bases removed from V and 2 bases from J, the gap between germline ends came to 12 bases. CDR3 region: CASSPGAENYGYTF. The CDR3 DNA reads as TGTGCCAGCAGCCCAGGCGCAGAAAACTATGGCTACACCTTC.

CDR3 loop: CASSEQGAGQQYF. The CDR3 DNA sequence: TGTGCCAGCAGTGAACAGGGAGCGGGCCAGCAGTACTTC. The rearrangement uses TRBV2 and TRBJ2-7, with a weak D call TRBD2 (6 bases). Germline CDR1 is SNHLY and CDR2 is FYNNEI. Trimming shortened V by 2 bases and J by 8 bases, and 13 bases separated the two germline ends. CDR3 length equals 13 residues.

DNA of the CDR3: TGTGCCAGTAGCCCAGGGGGGCGTACGCAGTATTTT. As protein: CASSPGGRTQYF. The rearrangement links TRBV19 to TRBJ2-3; D might be TRBD1 (7 bases). The CDR3 has 12 amino acids. Trimming removed 6 bases from V and 8 bases from J, with 12 bases in between. Germline loops: CDR1 LNHDA, CDR2 SQIVND (reference sequence).

This clone was recorded at least ten times. V usage is TRBV6-5 and J usage is TRBJ2-7; possibly TRBD1 for D (5 bases). Trimming stripped 5 bases from V and 2 bases from J, with 10 bases between. Germline CDR1 is MNHEY and CDR2 is SVGAGI. The CDR3 is 13 amino acids. For the CDR3, the DNA is TGTGCCAGCAGTAACGGACACACCTACGAGCAGTACTTC. Protein: CASSNGHTYEQYF.

The chain has TRBV10-3 and TRBJ2-6; 7 bases map to TRBD1. With 4 bases clipped from V and 0 bases from J, the junction kept 6 bases outside the gene matches. The CDR3 has 17 residues. Germline V CDR1 and CDR2: ENHRY, SYGVKD. CDR3 DNA sequence: TGTGCCATCAGTGGGGGGACAGATAGCTCTGGGGCCAACGTCCTGACTTTC. Its translation is CAISGGTDSSGANVLTF.

This clone was observed a few times. The chain couples TRBV29-1 to TRBJ1-2; D ambiguous. The CDR3 runs 12 residues. In germline, CDR1 is SQVTM, CDR2 ANQGSEA. V lost 4 bases, J lost 5 bases, and 11 bases lay in between. The CDR3 loop reads CSVAMGSYGYTF. The CDR3 DNA sequence: TGCAGCGTTGCCATGGGGAGTTATGGCTACACCTTC.

This CDR3 is CASSDSTANNSPLHF. The CDR3 nucleotides read TGTGCCAGCAGTGACTCTACAGCTAATAATTCACCCCTCCACTTT. The rearrangement links TRBV6-4 to TRBJ1-6; no definite D call. The V end was cut by 0 bases, the J end by 5 bases, with 8 bases between. This CDR3 is 15 amino acids long. From germline, CDR1 is MRHNA and CDR2 SNTAGT.

This clone was recorded only once. The V gene is TRBV10-3, the J gene TRBJ2-5; D might be TRBD2 (5 bases). V lost 6 bases to trimming and J lost 3 bases, with 14 bases between them. There are 14 residues in the CDR3. Per the germline V gene, CDR1 is ENHRY and CDR2 is SYGVKD. The CDR3 region is CAIRDGLSEETQYF. The CDR3 DNA reads TGTGCCATCAGGGACGGACTCTCAGAAGAGACCCAGTACTTC.

This chain uses TRBV6-6 with TRBJ1-5, with D possibly being TRBD1 (5 bases). V gave up 10 bases and J gave up 3 bases, with 13 bases separating them. CDR1 is MNHNY and CDR2 is SVGAGI in the germline V gene (reference sequence). The CDR3 contains 13 residues. CDR3 bases: TGTGCCACCGCGCCCAGGGTCAATCAGCCCCAGCATTTT. Its protein is CATAPRVNQPQHF.

The chain joins TRBV9 to TRBJ2-2, with 8 bases that match TRBD1. J gave up 4 bases and V 4 bases, and 6 bases lay outside the gene matches. This CDR3 has 15 amino acids. CDR1 is SGDLS and CDR2 is YYNGEE in the germline V gene. DNA for the CDR3: TGTGCCAGCAGCATAAACAGGGGGAGCACCGGGGAGCTGTTTTTT. Encoded protein: CASSINRGSTGELFF.

CDR3 sequence: CASSPETDYGYTF. In DNA form, the CDR3 reads TGTGCCAGCTCACCAGAGACAGACTATGGCTACACCTTC. V gene TRBV18 combines with J gene TRBJ1-2; D perhaps matches TRBD1 (5 bases). This CDR3 contains 13 residues. Germline V gene data show CDR1 as KGHSH and CDR2 as LQKENI. The V and J ends lost 2 bases and 3 bases respectively, with 7 bases between them.

The chain has TRBV7-7 and TRBJ2-1; tentative D call: TRBD2 (7 bases). In germline, CDR1 is SSHAT, CDR2 FNYEAQ (reference sequence). This CDR3 spans 15 amino acids. V was clipped by 5 bases and J by 2 bases, with 13 bases between them. The CDR3 sequence: CASSAGEGAYNEQFF. The CDR3 DNA reads TGTGCCAGCAGCGCAGGGGAGGGGGCCTACAATGAGCAGTTCTTC.

Only one count was recorded for this clone. The J gene is TRBJ2-1, the V gene TRBV7-2, with TRBD2 matching 9 bases. With 4 bases clipped from V and 3 bases from J, the junction kept 4 bases outside the gene matches. The CDR3 is made up of 15 amino acids. CDR1 and CDR2 from the germline V gene are SGHTA and FQGNSA. The CDR3 spells CASSSQAGGYNEQFF. The CDR3 bases are TGTGCCAGCAGCTCCCAAGCGGGGGGCTACAATGAGCAGTTCTTC.